This TCR beta chain was sequenced during a study of shared clonotypes between healthy human individuals. The donors were adults (healthy and HIV-negative) with no recent acute infections or vaccinations. The germline CDR1 and CDR2 sequences are MDHEN and SYDVKM. Trimming cost V 1 base and J 6 bases, with 18 bases left between them. The CDR3 sequence is 16 residues long. The table lists this clone with many counts. The assay ran at deep level. The method was immunoSEQ multiplex PCR; TCRdb's version includes in-frame clones alone and lacks a portion of them. The data show about half a million clones, more than 65% seen once.

This chain connects TRBV28 to TRBJ1-2; weak D call: TRBD1 (5 bases). Specimen: PBMCs. The receptor was derived from a middle-aged woman in good health. Some clones in this sample may be carry-over from other donors' samples. The CDR3, as DNA: TGTGCCAGCAGTTTATCTACCCCCGGGACCGACAATGGCTACACCTTC. It translates to CASSLSTPGTDNGYTF.